This is a list of T cell receptor beta chains from one sample in a study of cytomegalovirus exposure and HLA in healthy donors. TCRdb's table, derived via immunoSEQ multiplex PCR, lists solely in-frame clones and lacks some. The sample shows 60,000 to 85,000 clones, 75% to 80% of them seen only once. The specimen was PBMCs. Receptors originate from a man aged 35 to 55 in good health and CMV-seronegative. Both conserved end residues are part of each CDR3. A D gene is named only where the DNA matches it firmly. Clone size appears in some rows only: once, few, many, or a class for an expanded clone.

CDR3 | DNA | D | J | V | size
CASSPLKGSYEQYF | TGTGCCAGCTCACCACTTAAGGGGTCCTACGAGCAGTACTTC | NA | TRBJ2-7 | TRBV18 | NA
CASTRTDGIEKLFF | TGTGCCAGTACCAGGACAGATGGGATTGAAAAACTGTTTTTT | NA | TRBJ1-4 | TRBV19 | NA
CASSLVQGEGQPQHF | TGTGCCAGCAGCTTAGTACAGGGAGAAGGTCAGCCCCAGCATTTT | NA | TRBJ1-5 | TRBV7-2 | NA
CASSAVRSNQPQHF | TGTGCCAGCAGTGCCGTGAGAAGCAATCAGCCCCAGCATTTT | NA | TRBJ1-5 | TRBV6-1 | NA
CASSPGVRANTGELFF | TGCGCCAGCAGCCCGGGGGTCAGGGCGAACACCGGGGAGCTGTTTTTT | NA | TRBJ2-2 | TRBV5-1 | NA
CASSLGQGQYGYTF | TGTGCCAGCAGTTTGGGACAAGGGCAGTATGGCTACACCTTC | NA | TRBJ1-2 | TRBV28 | NA
CASSSGIGNTIYF | TGTGCCAGCAGTTCAGGGATTGGAAACACCATATATTTT | NA | TRBJ1-3 | TRBV27 | NA
CASSSFDGGREKLFF | TGTGCCAGCAGTTCATTTGACGGGGGGCGGGAAAAACTGTTTTTT | NA | TRBJ1-4 | TRBV27 | NA
CAISEYVNGSPLHF | TGTGCCATCAGTGAGTACGTGAACGGGTCACCCCTCCACTTT | NA | TRBJ1-6 | TRBV10-3 | NA
CASSSQFDTQYF | TGTGCCAGCAGTTCCCAGTTCGATACGCAGTATTTT | NA | TRBJ2-3 | TRBV6-5 | NA
CASSSQGSVDSPLHF | TGTGCCAGCAGCTCACAGGGTTCAGTGGATTCACCCCTCCACTTT | NA | TRBJ1-6 | TRBV7-2 | NA
CASSRDRVYEQYF | TGTGCCAGCAGCCGGGACAGGGTCTACGAGCAGTACTTC | TRBD1 | TRBJ2-7 | TRBV5-5 | NA
CASSPRDTTYEQYF | TGTGCCAGCTCACCCCGGGACACCACCTACGAGCAGTACTTC | NA | TRBJ2-7 | TRBV18 | NA
CASSPGQGRVDSPLHF | TGTGCCAGCTCACCAGGCCAGGGGCGAGTTGATTCACCCCTCCACTTT | NA | TRBJ1-6 | TRBV18 | NA
CASSMGTATYQPQHF | TGTGCCAGTAGTATGGGGACAGCGACTTATCAGCCCCAGCATTTT | TRBD1 | TRBJ1-5 | TRBV19 | NA
CASSFLLGYTF | TGTGCCAGCAGCTTTCTTCTCGGCTACACCTTC | NA | TRBJ1-2 | TRBV13 | NA
CASSPGQGLGQPQHF | TGTGCCAGCAGCCCGGGACAGGGGTTGGGTCAGCCCCAGCATTTT | TRBD1 | TRBJ1-5 | TRBV7-6 | NA
CASSSGTEAFF | TGTGCCAGCAGCTCAGGCACTGAAGCTTTCTTT | NA | TRBJ1-1 | TRBV7-9 | NA
CAWTEKGKGEKLFF | TGTGCCTGGACAGAGAAGGGGAAAGGAGAAAAACTGTTTTTT | NA | TRBJ1-4 | TRBV30 | NA
CASSPIGSVRGQETQYF | TGCGCCAGCAGTCCTATTGGGTCCGTCCGGGGGCAAGAGACCCAGTACTTC | NA | TRBJ2-5 | TRBV5-1 | NA
CASSPPRGDGDQPQHF | TGTGCCAGCAGCCCCCCGCGCGGGGATGGGGATCAGCCCCAGCATTTT | NA | TRBJ1-5 | TRBV5-8 | NA
CASSRRPDRGLEQYF | TGCGCCAGCAGCCGCCGTCCGGACAGGGGGCTCGAGCAGTACTTC | TRBD1 | TRBJ2-7 | TRBV4-3 | NA
CASSERTAEKLFF | TGTGCCAGCAGCGAGAGGACAGCTGAAAAACTGTTTTTT | NA | TRBJ1-4 | TRBV25-1 | NA
CASSTTGMTEAFF | TGCGCCAGCTCAACGACAGGGATGACTGAAGCTTTCTTT | TRBD1 | TRBJ1-1 | TRBV5-1 | NA
CASRSLQADTQYF | TGTGCCAGTAGAAGCCTGCAGGCAGATACGCAGTATTTT | NA | TRBJ2-3 | TRBV19 | NA
CASSPHPGQPNEQYF | TGTGCCAGCAGCCCGCACCCGGGACAGCCAAACGAGCAGTACTTC | TRBD1 | TRBJ2-7 | TRBV7-6 | NA
CASSSGTYLNTEAFF | TGCGCCAGCAGCTCAGGGACATATCTGAACACTGAAGCTTTCTTT | NA | TRBJ1-1 | TRBV5-1 | NA
CASSLYSTGALYGYTF | TGTGCCAGCAGCTTATATAGTACAGGGGCCCTCTATGGCTACACCTTC | TRBD1 | TRBJ1-2 | TRBV7-2 | NA
CASSQPGSYEQYF | TGTGCCAGCAGCCAACCGGGTTCCTACGAGCAGTACTTC | NA | TRBJ2-7 | TRBV4-2 | NA
CASTPPGQGYQPQHF | TGTGCCAGCACTCCGCCGGGACAGGGTTATCAGCCCCAGCATTTT | TRBD1 | TRBJ1-5 | TRBV28 | NA
CASSLAVASTEAFF | TGTGCCAGCAGCTTGGCGGTCGCGAGCACTGAAGCTTTCTTT | NA | TRBJ1-1 | TRBV5-5 | NA
CASSLHQGNTEAFF | TGTGCCAGCAGCTTACATCAGGGGAACACTGAAGCTTTCTTT | NA | TRBJ1-1 | TRBV7-9 | few
CASKSPGADTQYF | TGTGCCAGTAAGTCTCCGGGGGCAGATACGCAGTATTTT | NA | TRBJ2-3 | TRBV19 | NA
CAISVGIGGLEKLFF | TGTGCCATCAGTGTGGGTATTGGAGGGCTAGAAAAACTGTTTTTT | NA | TRBJ1-4 | TRBV10-3 | NA
CASSKEQGFGNTIYF | TGCGCCAGCAGCAAGGAACAGGGGTTTGGAAACACCATATATTTT | TRBD1 | TRBJ1-3 | TRBV5-1 | NA
CASSLGLVSGYTF | TGTGCCAGCAGCTTGGGACTAGTCTCGGGCTACACCTTC | NA | TRBJ1-2 | TRBV7-6 | NA
CASSPVTSGGTGEDEQYF | TGCGCCAGCAGCCCGGTCACTAGCGGGGGGACCGGGGAGGACGAGCAGTACTTC | TRBD2 | TRBJ2-7 | TRBV4-1 | once
CASSLMDSRPQHF | TGTGCCAGCAGCCTTATGGACAGCCGCCCCCAGCATTTT | NA | TRBJ1-5 | TRBV7-2 | NA
CARGYTVDRANQPQHF | TGTGCCCGGGGATATACCGTTGACAGGGCTAATCAGCCCCAGCATTTT | TRBD1 | TRBJ1-5 | TRBV30 | NA
CATKDRGGANEKLFF | TGTGCCACGAAGGACAGGGGAGGTGCAAATGAAAAACTGTTTTTT | TRBD1 | TRBJ1-4 | TRBV19 | NA
CASSFPVGPYYGYTF | TGTGCCAGCAGTTTCCCGGTGGGCCCTTACTATGGCTACACCTTC | NA | TRBJ1-2 | TRBV27 | NA
CASSLAGDQETQYF | TGCGCCAGCAGCTTGGCCGGGGACCAAGAGACCCAGTACTTC | NA | TRBJ2-5 | TRBV5-1 | NA
CASSSGRGADTEAFF | TGTGCCAGCAGCTCTGGACGGGGGGCGGACACTGAAGCTTTCTTT | NA | TRBJ1-1 | TRBV5-4 | NA
CASSFGQGCEQYF | TGCGCCAGCAGCTTCGGACAGGGGTGCGAGCAGTACTTC | TRBD1 | TRBJ2-7 | TRBV5-1 | few
CASSTGENTEAFF | TGTGCCAGTTCGACAGGGGAAAACACTGAAGCTTTCTTT | TRBD1 | TRBJ1-1 | TRBV18 | NA
CASLPGQGYQPQHF | TGTGCCAGCCTTCCGGGACAGGGATATCAGCCCCAGCATTTT | TRBD1 | TRBJ1-5 | TRBV2 | NA
CASSRQGAAEKLFF | TGTGCCAGCAGTCGACAGGGGGCGGCGGAAAAACTGTTTTTT | TRBD1 | TRBJ1-4 | TRBV14 | NA
CASSLAGGPTDTQYF | TGTGCCAGCTCATTAGCGGGGGGGCCTACAGATACGCAGTATTTT | TRBD2 | TRBJ2-3 | TRBV18 | NA
CASSLDLHPNQPQHF | TGTGCCAGCAGCTTAGATTTACACCCTAATCAGCCCCAGCATTTT | NA | TRBJ1-5 | TRBV7-2 | NA
CSSSLIPTSSYNEQFF | TGTTCCAGCAGCTTAATACCCACCAGCTCCTACAATGAGCAGTTCTTC | NA | TRBJ2-1 | TRBV7-9 | NA
CASSNGHLSGNTIYF | TGTGCCAGCAGCAATGGACACCTCTCTGGAAACACCATATATTTT | NA | TRBJ1-3 | TRBV5-8 | NA
CASSYSPTGAKNIQYF | TGTGCCAGCAGCTACTCCCCGACAGGGGCCAAAAACATTCAGTACTTC | TRBD1 | TRBJ2-4 | TRBV6-5 | NA
CASSERTRGIDTQYF | TGTGCCAGCAGTGAACGGACTAGGGGAATAGATACGCAGTATTTT | TRBD2 | TRBJ2-3 | TRBV6-1 | NA
CASSNQGARGEKLFF | TGTGCCAGCAGCAACCAGGGGGCGCGAGGAGAAAAACTGTTTTTT | TRBD1 | TRBJ1-4 | TRBV9 | NA
CASSLRGASYEQYF | TGTGCCAGCAGCCTACGGGGGGCTTCCTACGAGCAGTACTTC | NA | TRBJ2-7 | TRBV11-3 | NA
CASGGGYEQYF | TGCGCCAGCGGGGGGGGCTACGAGCAGTACTTC | TRBD2 | TRBJ2-7 | TRBV10-2 | NA
CASSYHDRTGELFF | TGTGCCAGCAGCTACCACGACAGGACCGGGGAGCTGTTTTTT | NA | TRBJ2-2 | TRBV7-9 | NA
CASRSGTSGGESSYNEQFF | TGTGCCAGCAGGTCCGGGACTAGCGGGGGGGAAAGCTCCTACAATGAGCAGTTCTTC | TRBD2 | TRBJ2-1 | TRBV11-2 | NA
CASSLDMNSPLHF | TGTGCCAGCAGCTTAGATATGAATTCACCCCTCCACTTT | NA | TRBJ1-6 | TRBV11-2 | NA
CAWSVLGAGNQPQHF | TGTGCCTGGAGTGTACTTGGGGCAGGCAATCAGCCCCAGCATTTT | NA | TRBJ1-5 | TRBV30 | NA